A selection of T cell receptor beta chains follows, all from one sample in a study of blood T cell repertoires in COVID-19. Using immunoSEQ multiplex PCR, the repertoire was profiled, and TCRdb retains in-frame clones only, with some absent. Of roughly 190,000 clones in the sample, about 86% were seen once. The sequenced sample consisted of PBMCs or T cells enriched from blood (not recorded which). The source of these receptors is a woman in her thirties or forties in a cohort exposed to, infected with or recovered from COVID-19 (not recorded which). Both conserved end residues are part of each CDR3. D genes are given only for firm matches. A row's size may be missing; if present it is once, few, many or a size class.

TRBJ1-1	TRBD1	-	TRBV28	CASTRTGTPGTEAFF	TGTGCCAGCACTCGGACAGGAACCCCAGGCACTGAAGCTTTCTTT
TRBJ2-1	TRBD2	-	TRBV28	CASSSRTSGGEFF	TGTGCCAGCAGTTCACGCACTAGCGGAGGGGAGTTCTTC
TRBJ2-4	-	-	TRBV28	CASSFWLTKNIQYF	TGTGCCAGCAGTTTCTGGCTGACCAAAAACATTCAGTACTTC
TRBJ1-1	TRBD1	-	TRBV6-2/TRBV6-3	CASSQPGQGISEAFF	TGTGCCAGCAGTCAACCGGGACAGGGGATATCCGAAGCTTTCTTT
TRBJ2-3	TRBD2	-	TRBV4-2	CASSQDPGEGPDTQYF	TGTGCCAGCAGCCAAGATCCGGGGGAGGGCCCAGATACGCAGTATTTT
TRBJ1-1	TRBD1	-	TRBV9	CASSARQGLGTEAFF	TGTGCCAGCAGCGCCCGACAGGGCCTCGGCACTGAAGCTTTCTTT
TRBJ2-2	TRBD1	-	TRBV3-1/TRBV3-2	CASSHPMADRAPGELFF	TGTGCCAGCAGCCACCCAATGGCTGACAGGGCCCCCGGGGAGCTGTTTTTT
TRBJ1-2	-	-	TRBV5-4	CASSLYSLNYGYTF	TGTGCCAGCAGCTTGTACAGCCTTAACTATGGCTACACCTTC
TRBJ1-1	TRBD1	-	TRBV2	CASSANRGRTEAFF	TGTGCCAGCAGCGCAAACAGGGGGCGTACTGAAGCTTTCTTT
TRBJ2-2	-	-	TRBV24-1	CATSPWGDDTGELFF	TGTGCCACCAGTCCGTGGGGAGACGACACCGGGGAGCTGTTTTTT
TRBJ2-6	-	-	TRBV6-1	CASSVSVSSGANVLTF	TGTGCCAGCAGTGTTAGCGTTAGCTCTGGGGCCAACGTCCTGACTTTC
TRBJ2-3	-	-	TRBV9	CASSAQRYQTDTQYF	TGTGCCAGCAGCGCCCAGAGATACCAGACTGATACGCAGTATTTT
TRBJ2-4	TRBD1	-	TRBV10-3	CAISESRTGLNIQYF	TGTGCCATCAGTGAGTCCCGGACAGGCTTGAACATTCAGTACTTC
TRBJ2-1	TRBD2	medium-sized	TRBV4-2	CASSPGTSDYNEQFF	TGTGCCAGCAGCCCCGGGACTAGCGACTACAATGAGCAGTTCTTC
TRBJ2-7	-	many	TRBV5-1	CASSLWSTEVYEQYF	TGCGCCAGCAGCCTGTGGTCGACAGAAGTATACGAGCAGTACTTC
TRBJ2-7	-	-	TRBV27	CASSLSPRYGEQYF	TGTGCCAGCAGTTTATCGCCTAGGTACGGCGAGCAGTACTTC
TRBJ2-7	-	-	TRBV6-5	CASSYSSSYEQYF	TGTGCCAGCAGTTACTCCTCCTCCTACGAGCAGTACTTC
TRBJ2-5	TRBD1	-	TRBV19	CARADREETQYF	TGTGCCAGAGCGGACAGGGAAGAGACCCAGTACTTC
TRBJ1-6	-	-	TRBV11-3	CASGREYNSPLHF	TGTGCCAGCGGGAGGGAGTATAATTCACCCCTCCACTTT
TRBJ2-1	TRBD2	-	TRBV29-1	CSVENNDPSGSSYNEQFF	TGCAGCGTTGAAAATAATGATCCTAGCGGGAGCTCCTACAATGAGCAGTTCTTC
TRBJ2-7	-	-	TRBV18	CASSPSTGSSYEQYF	TGTGCCAGCTCACCGTCTACAGGGAGCTCCTACGAGCAGTACTTC
TRBJ2-4	TRBD2	-	TRBV5-4	CASSLWTSEVQYF	TGTGCCAGCAGCTTGTGGACTAGCGAGGTTCAGTACTTC
TRBJ1-5	-	-	TRBV7-6	CASSDGQPNSNQPQHF	TGTGCCAGCAGCGATGGACAGCCGAATAGCAATCAGCCCCAGCATTTT
TRBJ2-7	TRBD1	-	TRBV5-1	CASSPVWDRSSYEQYF	TGCGCCAGCAGCCCAGTATGGGACAGGAGCTCCTACGAGCAGTACTTC
TRBJ2-1	-	many	TRBV6-2/TRBV6-3	CASSYRDYNEQFF	TGTGCCAGCAGTTACCGAGATTACAATGAGCAGTTCTTC
TRBJ1-2	TRBD1	-	TRBV7-9	CASRLDRGNYGYTF	TGTGCCAGCAGGTTAGACAGGGGTAACTATGGCTACACCTTC
TRBJ1-2	-	-	TRBV9	CASSATRGPQGLGGYTF	TGTGCCAGCAGCGCCACCAGAGGACCTCAGGGGCTCGGTGGCTACACCTTC
TRBJ2-7	TRBD2	-	TRBV6-5	CASSYTGGPYEQYF	TGTGCCAGCAGTTATACGGGAGGGCCCTACGAGCAGTACTTC
TRBJ1-5	TRBD1	-	TRBV19	CASSSPWTGKSNQPQHF	TGTGCCAGTAGTTCCCCCTGGACAGGGAAAAGTAATCAGCCCCAGCATTTT
TRBJ1-2	TRBD1	-	TRBV6-4	CASNWDRNYGYTF	TGTGCCAGCAATTGGGACAGAAACTATGGCTACACCTTC
TRBJ1-1	TRBD1	few	TRBV28	CASSLGTGLNTEAFF	TGTGCCAGCAGTTTGGGGACAGGGCTGAACACTGAAGCTTTCTTT
TRBJ2-5	TRBD2	-	TRBV6-5	CASSSGVGGETQYF	TGTGCCAGCAGTAGCGGGGTGGGGGGAGAGACCCAGTACTTC
TRBJ2-4	TRBD2	-	TRBV23-1	CASRTGGVDIQYF	TGCGCCAGCAGGACCGGGGGGGTAGACATTCAGTACTTC
TRBJ1-1	-	-	TRBV11-2	CASSLGALIEAFF	TGTGCCAGCAGCCTCGGAGCCCTAATCGAAGCTTTCTTT
TRBJ2-7	-	-	TRBV6-1	CASSEPGYEQYF	TGTGCCAGCAGTGAACCGGGTTACGAGCAGTACTTC
TRBJ1-4	-	few	TRBV3-1/TRBV3-2	CASMALTNEKLFF	TGTGCCAGCATGGCTCTAACTAATGAAAAACTGTTTTTT
TRBJ1-2	-	-	TRBV4-1	CASSQVGGFYGYTF	TGCGCCAGCAGCCAAGTGGGAGGGTTCTATGGCTACACCTTC
TRBJ1-6	-	-	TRBV19	CASSPRTLPSSPLHF	TGTGCCAGTAGTCCTCGGACACTCCCATCTTCACCCCTCCACTTT
TRBJ2-3	-	-	TRBV28	CASSELPPTSTDTQYF	TGTGCCAGCAGTGAGCTCCCCCCCACTAGCACAGATACGCAGTATTTT
TRBJ1-5	TRBD1	once	TRBV24-1	CATSDDRDRGAQPQHF	TGTGCCACCAGTGATGACCGGGACAGGGGAGCACAGCCCCAGCATTTT
TRBJ1-1	-	once	TRBV19	CASSMTPNTEAFF	TGTGCCAGTAGTATGACACCGAACACTGAAGCTTTCTTT
TRBJ1-5	TRBD1	-	TRBV25-1	CASSDSGQGNQPQHF	TGTGCCAGCAGTGACTCCGGACAGGGCAATCAGCCCCAGCATTTT
TRBJ2-5	-	-	TRBV29-1	CSVEPRGGETQYF	TGCAGCGTGGAACCTAGGGGTGGGGAGACCCAGTACTTC
TRBJ1-4	-	-	TRBV28	CASSMHVGALNEKLFF	TGTGCCAGCAGTATGCATGTTGGGGCACTTAATGAAAAACTGTTTTTT
TRBJ2-1	TRBD1	-	TRBV3-1/TRBV3-2	CASSQPDRAGEQFF	TGTGCCAGCAGCCAACCGGACAGGGCCGGTGAGCAGTTCTTC